The source of this T cell receptor (beta chain) is a study of spatial heterogeneity in lung cancer. General study results and limits: Detection of ubiquitous tumor TCRs in blood was higher at resection than follow-up.

TCRdb re-derived calls from the 5' RACE reads in MiXCR, one entry per CDR3 protein. The repertoire holds approximately 56,000 distinct CDR3 sequences, with around 6.7% as singletons. The germline V gene has CDR1 KGHDR and CDR2 SFDVKD. The trim removed 1 base at V and 12 bases at J, leaving 12 bases unmatched. CDR3 length: 16 amino acids. This clonotype was seen repeatedly, ten times or more. The target antigen is unknown. The time point was: blood at routine non-recurrence follow-up after resection. Unsorted whole RNA of tumor, nontumor lung or frozen PBMC was sequenced. V and J are TRBV24-1 and TRBJ2-1, with 9 bases that match TRBD2. The receptor comes from a female donor with early-stage non-small cell lung cancer. Sequencing was performed on PBMCs, taken at follow-up. This CDR3 reads CATSDFGSGGPQGQFF. DNA for the CDR3: TGTGCCACCAGTGATTTTGGTAGCGGGGGACCCCAAGGGCAGTTCTTC.